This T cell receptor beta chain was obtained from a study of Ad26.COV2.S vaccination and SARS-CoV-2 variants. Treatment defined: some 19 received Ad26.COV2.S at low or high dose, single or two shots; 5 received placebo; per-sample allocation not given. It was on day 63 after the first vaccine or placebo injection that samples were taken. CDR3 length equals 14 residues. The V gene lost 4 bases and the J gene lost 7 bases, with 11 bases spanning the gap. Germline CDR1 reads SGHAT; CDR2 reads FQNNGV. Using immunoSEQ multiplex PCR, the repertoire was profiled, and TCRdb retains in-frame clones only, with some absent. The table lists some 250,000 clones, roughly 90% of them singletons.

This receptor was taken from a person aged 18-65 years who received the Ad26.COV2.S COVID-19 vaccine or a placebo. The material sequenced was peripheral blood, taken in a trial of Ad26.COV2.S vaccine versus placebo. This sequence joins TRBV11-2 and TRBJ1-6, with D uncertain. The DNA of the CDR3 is TGTGCCAGCAGCTGGACGGCGGGGAATTCACCCCTCCACTTT. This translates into CASSWTAGNSPLHF.